Listed below are T cell receptor beta chains from one sample, sequenced in a study of breast tumors, draining lymph nodes, adjacent tissues. MiXCR, run by TCRdb on the multiplex PCR reads, gives a single entry per CDR3 protein. The sample lists about 270,000 distinct CDR3 sequences, under 35% seen once, with 1.1% in the top ten. Sequencing was done on a sample of axillary lymph node tissue. The receptors stem from a female donor with breast cancer. Some clones in this sample may be carry-over from other donors' samples. Each CDR3 is given with its conserved first and last residue. The D gene is left open where the match is weak. Clone size is shown for a subset of rows, as once, few, many or a class of expanded clone.

d_gene: -
j_gene: TRBJ1-4
abundance: few
v_gene: TRBV30
CDR3nt: TGTGCCTGGAGTAAGGACACAGGAACAACTAATGAAAAACTGTTTTTT
CDR3aa: CAWSKDTGTTNEKLFF

d_gene: TRBD1
j_gene: TRBJ1-1
abundance: -
v_gene: TRBV9
CDR3nt: TGTGCCAGCAGCACACCGGGACAGGGGTACACTGAAGCTTTCTTT
CDR3aa: CASSTPGQGYTEAFF

d_gene: -
j_gene: TRBJ2-7
abundance: -
v_gene: TRBV6-6
CDR3nt: TGTGCCAGCAGACCGTCGGCCTACGAGCAGTACTTC
CDR3aa: CASRPSAYEQYF

d_gene: -
j_gene: TRBJ2-3
abundance: many
v_gene: TRBV5-5
CDR3nt: TGTGCCAGCAGCTCGGAAGGGAGTTGGGAGTATTTT
CDR3aa: CASSSEGSWEYF

d_gene: TRBD1
j_gene: TRBJ2-3
abundance: -
v_gene: TRBV28
CDR3nt: TGTGCCAGCAGTTTGCCCTGGGACAGCCGTTCCACAGATACGCAGTATTTT
CDR3aa: CASSLPWDSRSTDTQYF

d_gene: -
j_gene: TRBJ1-5
abundance: -
v_gene: TRBV12-3/TRBV12-4
CDR3nt: TGTGCCAGCAGTTCCGGGACGACGATGGATCAGCCCCAGCATTTT
CDR3aa: CASSSGTTMDQPQHF

d_gene: TRBD1
j_gene: TRBJ1-2
abundance: many
v_gene: TRBV20-1
CDR3nt: TGCAGTGCTAGGGACAGGGCTGGCTACACCTTC
CDR3aa: CSARDRAGYTF

d_gene: -
j_gene: TRBJ2-7
abundance: many
v_gene: TRBV5-4
CDR3nt: TGTGCCAGCAGCTTCCAAGCCGGCCTGTCCTACGAGCAGTACTTC
CDR3aa: CASSFQAGLSYEQYF

d_gene: TRBD1
j_gene: TRBJ1-2
abundance: few
v_gene: TRBV27
CDR3nt: TGTGCCAGCAGGTCTACAGGGGGCTATGGCTACACCTTC
CDR3aa: CASRSTGGYGYTF

d_gene: TRBD2
j_gene: TRBJ2-1
abundance: many
v_gene: TRBV6-2/TRBV6-3
CDR3nt: TGTGCCATTACGACTAGCACATACAATGAGCAGTTCTTC
CDR3aa: CAITTSTYNEQFF

d_gene: -
j_gene: TRBJ2-5
abundance: many
v_gene: TRBV11-3
CDR3nt: TGTGCCAGCAGCTTAGGAGGGAGTGAAGAGACCCAGTACTTC
CDR3aa: CASSLGGSEETQYF

d_gene: TRBD2
j_gene: TRBJ2-1
abundance: many
v_gene: TRBV10-2
CDR3nt: TGCGCCAGCAGTGAGTCTAGGGATACTAGCGGGAGACATGAGCAGTTCTTC
CDR3aa: CASSESRDTSGRHEQFF

d_gene: -
j_gene: TRBJ1-3
abundance: -
v_gene: TRBV28
CDR3nt: TGTGCCAGCAGTTTAGGGGGCGCTGGAAACACCATATATTTT
CDR3aa: CASSLGGAGNTIYF

d_gene: TRBD1
j_gene: TRBJ1-2
abundance: -
v_gene: TRBV18
CDR3nt: TGTGCCAGCTCAAGTGGCAGAGGGGGCGCGTTTGGCTACACCTTC
CDR3aa: CASSSGRGGAFGYTF

d_gene: -
j_gene: TRBJ2-1
abundance: -
v_gene: TRBV20-1
CDR3nt: TGCAGTGCTTTCAGGGGTGAGCAGTTCTTC
CDR3aa: CSAFRGEQFF

d_gene: -
j_gene: TRBJ2-1
abundance: few
v_gene: TRBV16
CDR3nt: TGTGCCAGCAGCCAGGGGGGACAGATCTACAATGAGCAGTTCTTC
CDR3aa: CASSQGGQIYNEQFF

d_gene: TRBD2
j_gene: TRBJ2-3
abundance: once
v_gene: TRBV2
CDR3nt: TGTGCCAGCAGGGAGGCTAGCGGGAAGGGTTTCACAGATACGCAGTATTTT
CDR3aa: CASREASGKGFTDTQYF

d_gene: -
j_gene: TRBJ1-2
abundance: many
v_gene: TRBV12-3/TRBV12-4
CDR3nt: TGTGCCAGCAAAGGGTACAGGTCCCCTAACTATGGCTACACCTTC
CDR3aa: CASKGYRSPNYGYTF

d_gene: TRBD1
j_gene: TRBJ1-2
abundance: many
v_gene: TRBV19
CDR3nt: TGTGCCAGTAGTGCTCGACAGGGGACTAACTATGGCTACACCTTC
CDR3aa: CASSARQGTNYGYTF

d_gene: TRBD1
j_gene: TRBJ2-2
abundance: few
v_gene: TRBV6-5
CDR3nt: TGTGCCAGCAGTTTCGGACAGGGGGCTATCGGGAAGCTGTTTTTT
CDR3aa: CASSFGQGAIGKLFF

d_gene: TRBD1
j_gene: TRBJ2-1
abundance: -
v_gene: TRBV20-1
CDR3nt: TGCAGTGCCGCGGACCCCAGGGGGCCCATCAATGAGCAGTTCTTC
CDR3aa: CSAADPRGPINEQFF

d_gene: TRBD2
j_gene: TRBJ2-3
abundance: many
v_gene: TRBV6-5
CDR3nt: TGTGCCAGCAGACCGGGACTAGCGGGAACGCTGATTTTT
CDR3aa: CASRPGLAGTLIF

d_gene: TRBD2
j_gene: TRBJ2-3
abundance: many
v_gene: TRBV6-6
CDR3nt: TGTGCCAGCGAGACTAGCGGGATCACAGATACGCAGTATTTT
CDR3aa: CASETSGITDTQYF

d_gene: -
j_gene: TRBJ1-4
abundance: many
v_gene: TRBV7-6
CDR3nt: TGTGCCAGCAGCCGGAGCGGGGGCAATGAAAAACTGTTTTTT
CDR3aa: CASSRSGGNEKLFF

d_gene: -
j_gene: TRBJ2-2
abundance: many
v_gene: TRBV7-8
CDR3nt: TGTGCCAGCAGCTCACCAGGACAAACCGGGGAGCTGTTTTTT
CDR3aa: CASSSPGQTGELFF

d_gene: -
j_gene: TRBJ2-4
abundance: -
v_gene: TRBV6-5
CDR3nt: TGTGCCAGCAGTTACTCCCAGGGGCCCTTAGCCAAAAACATTCAGTACTTC
CDR3aa: CASSYSQGPLAKNIQYF

d_gene: TRBD2
j_gene: TRBJ2-7
abundance: few
v_gene: TRBV19
CDR3nt: TGTGCCAGTAGCGCACTCGGGACAGTACGGCCGGGACTAGCGGGAGCCGGAGCCTACGAGCAGTACTTC
CDR3aa: CASSALGTVRPGLAGAGAYEQYF

d_gene: -
j_gene: TRBJ1-4
abundance: -
v_gene: TRBV11-2
CDR3nt: TGTGCCAGCAGCTTAGATGCGGGTCTCGGGGAAAAACTGTCTTTC
CDR3aa: CASSLDAGLGEKLSF

d_gene: TRBD2
j_gene: TRBJ2-5
abundance: many
v_gene: TRBV20-1
CDR3nt: TGCAGTGCTAGAAGGGGCGCAGCGGGGATCCAAGAGACCCAGTACTTC
CDR3aa: CSARRGAAGIQETQYF

d_gene: -
j_gene: TRBJ1-1
abundance: once
v_gene: TRBV7-9
CDR3nt: TGTGCCAGCAGCTTTCTAACGGGCAGATTGAACACTGAAGCTTTCTTT
CDR3aa: CASSFLTGRLNTEAFF

d_gene: -
j_gene: TRBJ2-7
abundance: many
v_gene: TRBV6-1
CDR3nt: TGTGCCAGCAGTGAACGATCGACTACCTACGAGCAGTACTTC
CDR3aa: CASSERSTTYEQYF

d_gene: -
j_gene: TRBJ1-3
abundance: -
v_gene: TRBV9
CDR3nt: TGTGCCAGCAGCGTAGACGAGGAACTCTATGGCTACACCATATATTTT
CDR3aa: CASSVDEELYGYTIYF